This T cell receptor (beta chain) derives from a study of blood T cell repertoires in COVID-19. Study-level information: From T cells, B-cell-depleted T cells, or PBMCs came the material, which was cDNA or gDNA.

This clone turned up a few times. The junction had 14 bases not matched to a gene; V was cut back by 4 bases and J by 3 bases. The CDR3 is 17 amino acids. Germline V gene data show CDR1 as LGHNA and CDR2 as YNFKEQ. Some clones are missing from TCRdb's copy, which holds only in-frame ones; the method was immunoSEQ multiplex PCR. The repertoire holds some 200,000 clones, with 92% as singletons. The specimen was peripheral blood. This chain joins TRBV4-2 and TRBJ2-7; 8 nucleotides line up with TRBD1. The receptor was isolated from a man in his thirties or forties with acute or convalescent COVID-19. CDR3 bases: TGTGCCAGCAGCCGCCCCAGGGGGCGGGCGGCCAACTACGAGCAGTACTTC. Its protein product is CASSRPRGRAANYEQYF.